This T cell receptor beta chain was recorded in a study of response to subunit inactivated influenza vaccine. Whole-study findings and limits: Authors suggested that a seasonal influenza vaccination recruits few new T cells each time.

Trimming at V came to 5 bases and at J to 9 bases, leaving 6 bases not matched to a gene. Germline V gene sequence: CDR1 ENHRY, CDR2 SYGVKD. This CDR3 has 14 residues. Of note for this clonotype: Its specificity is not known.

TCRdb re-called the RT-PCR reads through MiXCR, storing one row per CDR3 protein. The sample carries hundreds of thousands of distinct CDR3 sequences, about 14% recorded once. The gene calls are TRBV10-3 and TRBJ2-1, with 11 bases fitting TRBD2. The clonotype was recovered from a man aged 50-60 years who received an inactivated influenza vaccine. The sample was PBMCs from blood, taken less than 15 days before vaccination. The CDR3 DNA reads TGTGCCATCAGTTTAGCGGGAGGGCCAGGTGAGCAGTTCTTC. Protein product: CAISLAGGPGEQFF.